These T cell receptor beta chains were read from a single sample in a study of shared clonotypes between healthy human individuals. Method: immunoSEQ multiplex PCR; TCRdb's copy keeps in-frame clones and lacks some. The table has some 740,000 clones, about 91% seen once. The sample consisted of naive CD8+ T cells sorted from blood. All receptors derive from a man younger than 40 in good health. Each CDR3 is given with its conserved first and last residue. A D gene is named only where the DNA matches it firmly. Where a row states a size, it is once, few, many or the class of an expanded clone; other rows omit it.

len: 12
d_gene: NA
abundance: NA
j_gene: TRBJ2-2
v_gene: TRBV29-1
CDR3nt: TGCAGCGTCGGGGTCGGGACCGGGGAGCTGTTTTTT
CDR3aa: CSVGVGTGELFF

len: 16
d_gene: NA
abundance: once
j_gene: TRBJ2-7
v_gene: TRBV29-1
CDR3nt: TGCAGCGTGGGGTTCAAGCGGAAAGGGGGGTCCAACGAGCAGTACTTC
CDR3aa: CSVGFKRKGGSNEQYF

len: 16
d_gene: NA
abundance: NA
j_gene: TRBJ2-4
v_gene: TRBV11-2
CDR3nt: TGTGCCAGCAGCCCTGCGGAGACTTTAGCCAAAAACATTCAGTACTTC
CDR3aa: CASSPAETLAKNIQYF

len: 15
d_gene: NA
abundance: NA
j_gene: TRBJ1-1
v_gene: TRBV19
CDR3nt: NA
CDR3aa: CASSMFGPGVTEAFF

len: 16
d_gene: TRBD2
abundance: NA
j_gene: TRBJ2-5
v_gene: TRBV14
CDR3nt: TGTGCCAGCAGCCGAGGCGGGAGGGGTCTGGAAGAGACCCAGTACTTC
CDR3aa: CASSRGGRGLEETQYF

len: 10
d_gene: NA
abundance: NA
j_gene: TRBJ2-7
v_gene: TRBV29-1
CDR3nt: TGCAGCGTTTTGGATGGCGAGCAGTACTTC
CDR3aa: CSVLDGEQYF

len: 15
d_gene: NA
abundance: NA
j_gene: TRBJ2-7
v_gene: TRBV4-3
CDR3nt: TGCGCCAGCAGCCAAGAATGGTCGGGGATCTACGAGCAGTACTTC
CDR3aa: CASSQEWSGIYEQYF

len: 15
d_gene: TRBD1
abundance: NA
j_gene: TRBJ1-1
v_gene: TRBV10-3
CDR3nt: TGTGCCATCAGTGAGTACGGACAGGGGGCGACGGAAGCTTTCTTT
CDR3aa: CAISEYGQGATEAFF

len: 15
d_gene: TRBD1
abundance: NA
j_gene: TRBJ2-7
v_gene: TRBV11-2
CDR3nt: TGTGCCAGCAGCAGAGGGGACAGGGTGACCTACGAGCAGTACTTC
CDR3aa: CASSRGDRVTYEQYF

len: 13
d_gene: NA
abundance: once
j_gene: TRBJ1-1
v_gene: TRBV27
CDR3nt: TGTGCCAGCAGTTTCCGGAGTGACACTGAAGCTTTCTTT
CDR3aa: CASSFRSDTEAFF

len: 14
d_gene: NA
abundance: NA
j_gene: TRBJ2-1
v_gene: TRBV28
CDR3nt: TGTGCCAGCAGTGGCGGAGGAGCCTACAATGAGCAGTTCTTC
CDR3aa: CASSGGGAYNEQFF

len: 15
d_gene: NA
abundance: NA
j_gene: TRBJ2-1
v_gene: TRBV7-9
CDR3nt: TGTGCCAGCAGCCCCTCCCTGGGCACCTACAATGAGCAGTTCTTC
CDR3aa: CASSPSLGTYNEQFF

len: 15
d_gene: NA
abundance: NA
j_gene: TRBJ2-7
v_gene: TRBV29-1
CDR3nt: TGCAGCGTTGAATCCCCAGGTAGTGGCTCCTACGAGCAGTACTTC
CDR3aa: CSVESPGSGSYEQYF

len: 18
d_gene: TRBD2
abundance: NA
j_gene: TRBJ2-2
v_gene: TRBV6-4
CDR3nt: TGTGCCAGCAGTGACTCTCCGGTAGCGGGAGTTAGTTCCGGGGAGCTGTTTTTT
CDR3aa: CASSDSPVAGVSSGELFF

len: 13
d_gene: NA
abundance: NA
j_gene: TRBJ2-5
v_gene: TRBV29-1
CDR3nt: TGCAGCGTTGAGGGGCCAGGTCAAGAGACCCAGTACTTC
CDR3aa: CSVEGPGQETQYF

len: 12
d_gene: NA
abundance: NA
j_gene: TRBJ2-7
v_gene: TRBV2
CDR3nt: TGTGCCAGCAGCCCCGTTGGTTTCGAGCAGTACTTC
CDR3aa: CASSPVGFEQYF

len: 16
d_gene: TRBD1
abundance: NA
j_gene: TRBJ2-5
v_gene: TRBV4-1
CDR3nt: TGCGCCAGCAGCCAGAGGACCACAGGGGGAGGAGAGACCCAGTACTTC
CDR3aa: CASSQRTTGGGETQYF